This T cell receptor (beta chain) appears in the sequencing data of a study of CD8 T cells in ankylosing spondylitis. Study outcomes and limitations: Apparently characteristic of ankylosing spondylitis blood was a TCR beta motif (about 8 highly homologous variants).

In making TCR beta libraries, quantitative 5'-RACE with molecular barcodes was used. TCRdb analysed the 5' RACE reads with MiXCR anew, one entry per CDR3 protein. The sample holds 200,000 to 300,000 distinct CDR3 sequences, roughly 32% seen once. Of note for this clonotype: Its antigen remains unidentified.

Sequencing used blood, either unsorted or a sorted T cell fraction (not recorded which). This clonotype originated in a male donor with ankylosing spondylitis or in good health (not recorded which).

The CDR3, as DNA: TGTGCCAGCAGCCCGTTGGGGGAAGCGAACACTGAAGCTTTCTTT. It translates to CASSPLGEANTEAFF. V is TRBV12-3 or TRBV12-4 and J is TRBJ1-1, with D maybe TRBD1 (5 bases). The length of the CDR3 is 15 residues. V was pared by 6 bases and J by 1 base, with 15 bases between.